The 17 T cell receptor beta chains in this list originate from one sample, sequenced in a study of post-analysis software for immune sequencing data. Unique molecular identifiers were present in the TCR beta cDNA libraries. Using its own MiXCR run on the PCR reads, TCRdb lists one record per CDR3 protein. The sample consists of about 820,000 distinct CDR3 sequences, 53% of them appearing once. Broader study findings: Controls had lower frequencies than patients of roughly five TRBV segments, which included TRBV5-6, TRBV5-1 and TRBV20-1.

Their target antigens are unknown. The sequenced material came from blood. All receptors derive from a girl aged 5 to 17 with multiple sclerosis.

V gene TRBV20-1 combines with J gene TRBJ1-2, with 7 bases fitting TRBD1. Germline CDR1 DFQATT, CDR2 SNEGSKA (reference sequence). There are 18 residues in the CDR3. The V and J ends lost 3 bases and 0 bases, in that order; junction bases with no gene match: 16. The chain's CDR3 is CSARLIPLGQRANYGYTF. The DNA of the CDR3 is TGCAGTGCTAGGTTAATACCTTTGGGACAGCGGGCTAACTATGGCTACACCTTC.

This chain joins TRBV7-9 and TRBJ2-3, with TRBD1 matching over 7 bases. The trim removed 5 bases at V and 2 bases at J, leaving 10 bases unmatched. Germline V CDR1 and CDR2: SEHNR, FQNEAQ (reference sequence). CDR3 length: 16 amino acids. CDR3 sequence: CASSPPGQEDTDTQYF. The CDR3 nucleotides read TGTGCCAGCAGCCCCCCCGGACAGGAAGACACAGATACGCAGTATTTT.

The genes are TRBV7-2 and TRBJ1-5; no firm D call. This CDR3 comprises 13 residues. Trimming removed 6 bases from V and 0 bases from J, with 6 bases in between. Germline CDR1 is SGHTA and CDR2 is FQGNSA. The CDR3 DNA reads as TGTGCCAGCAGATCCAATAGCAATCAGCCCCAGCATTTT. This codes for CASRSNSNQPQHF.

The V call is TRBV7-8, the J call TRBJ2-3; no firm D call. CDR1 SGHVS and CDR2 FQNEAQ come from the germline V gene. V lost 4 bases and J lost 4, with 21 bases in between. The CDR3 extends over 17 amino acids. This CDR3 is CASSSSRRTDISDTQYF. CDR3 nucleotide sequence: TGTGCCAGCAGCTCTAGTCGCCGGACCGATATTTCAGATACGCAGTATTTT.

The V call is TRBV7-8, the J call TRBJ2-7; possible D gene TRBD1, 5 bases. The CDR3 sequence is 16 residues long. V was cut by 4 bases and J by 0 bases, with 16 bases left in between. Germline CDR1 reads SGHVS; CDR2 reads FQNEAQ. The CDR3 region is CASSSPDSRYSYEQYF. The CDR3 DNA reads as TGTGCCAGCAGCTCCCCTGACAGTCGCTACTCCTACGAGCAGTACTTC.

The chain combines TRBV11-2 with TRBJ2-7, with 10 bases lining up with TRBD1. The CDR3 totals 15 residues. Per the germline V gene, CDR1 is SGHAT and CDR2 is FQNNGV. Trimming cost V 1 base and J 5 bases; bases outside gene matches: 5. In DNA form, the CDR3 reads TGTGCCAGCAGCTTAGGCGGGACAGGGGTACACGAGCAGTACTTC. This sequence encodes CASSLGGTGVHEQYF.

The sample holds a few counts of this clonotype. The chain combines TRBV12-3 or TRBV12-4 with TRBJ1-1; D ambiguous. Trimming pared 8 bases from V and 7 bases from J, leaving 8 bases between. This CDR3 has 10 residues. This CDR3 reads CASGRGEAFF. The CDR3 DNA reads TGTGCCAGCGGCCGAGGTGAAGCTTTCTTT.

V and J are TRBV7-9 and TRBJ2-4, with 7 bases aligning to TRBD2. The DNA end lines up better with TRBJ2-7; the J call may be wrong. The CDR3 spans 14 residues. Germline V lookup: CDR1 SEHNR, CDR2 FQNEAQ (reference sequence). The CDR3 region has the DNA TGTGCCAGCAGCTTACGGAGCGGGACCGTCGAGCAGTACTTC. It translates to CASSLRSGTVEQYF.

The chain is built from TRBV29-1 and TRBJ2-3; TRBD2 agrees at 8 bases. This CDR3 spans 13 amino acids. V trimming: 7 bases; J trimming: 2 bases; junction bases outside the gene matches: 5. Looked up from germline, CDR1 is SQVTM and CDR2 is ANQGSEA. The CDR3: CSGGTRYTDTQYF. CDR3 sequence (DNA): TGCAGCGGGGGGACTAGATACACAGATACGCAGTATTTT.

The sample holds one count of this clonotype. CDR3 nucleotides: TGCGCCAGCAGCCCCGATGGAATTGGCAATGAAAAACTGTTTTTT. As protein: CASSPDGIGNEKLFF. The chain employs TRBV5-1 and TRBJ1-4; D is unclear. Trimming left V 4 bases short and J 5 bases short, with 15 bases between. Germline assignment: CDR1 SGHRS and CDR2 YFSETQ. CDR3 length equals 15 residues.

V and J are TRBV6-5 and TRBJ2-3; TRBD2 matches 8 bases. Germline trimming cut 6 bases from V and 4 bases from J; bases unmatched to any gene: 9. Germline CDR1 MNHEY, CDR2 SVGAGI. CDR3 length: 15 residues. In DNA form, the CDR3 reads TGTGCCAGCAGCGCGGGGGGAATTCTGGCAGATACGCAGTATTTT. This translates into CASSAGGILADTQYF.

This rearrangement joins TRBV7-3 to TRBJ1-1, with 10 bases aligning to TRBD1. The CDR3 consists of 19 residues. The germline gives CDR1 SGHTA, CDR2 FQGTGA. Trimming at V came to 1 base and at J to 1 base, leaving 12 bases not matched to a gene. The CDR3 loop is CASSLRPGTGVERNTEAFF. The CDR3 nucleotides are TGTGCCAGCAGCTTAAGGCCTGGGACAGGGGTTGAGAGGAACACTGAAGCTTTCTTT. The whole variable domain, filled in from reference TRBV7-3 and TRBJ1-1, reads GAGVSQTPSNKVTEKGKYVELRCDPISGHTALYWYRQSLGQGPEFLIYFQGTGAADDSGLPNDRFFAVRPEGSVSTLKIQRTERGDSAVYLCASSLRPGTGVERNTEAFFGQGTRLTVV.

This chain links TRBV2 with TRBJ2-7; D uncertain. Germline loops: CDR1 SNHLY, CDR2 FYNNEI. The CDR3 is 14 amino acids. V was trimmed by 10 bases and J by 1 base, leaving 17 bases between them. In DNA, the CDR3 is TGTGCCAACATTGATGACACCAGTTCCTACGAGCAGTACTTC. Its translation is CANIDDTSSYEQYF.

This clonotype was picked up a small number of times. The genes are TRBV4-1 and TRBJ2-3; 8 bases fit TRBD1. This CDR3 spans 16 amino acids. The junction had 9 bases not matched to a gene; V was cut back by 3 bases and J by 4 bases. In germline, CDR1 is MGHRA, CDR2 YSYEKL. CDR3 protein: CASSHGSGGVADTQYF. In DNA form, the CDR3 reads TGCGCCAGCAGCCACGGGTCAGGGGGCGTCGCAGATACGCAGTATTTT.

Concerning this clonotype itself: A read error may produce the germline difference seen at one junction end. CDR3 amino acids: CTSSSRPQGYAQYF. The CDR3 DNA sequence: TGCACCAGCAGCTCCCGGCCCCAGGGATATGCGCAGTATTTT. The chain links TRBV5-1 to TRBJ2-3, with D tentatively TRBD1 (5 bases). In germline, CDR1 is SGHRS, CDR2 YFSETQ. This CDR3 has 14 amino acids.

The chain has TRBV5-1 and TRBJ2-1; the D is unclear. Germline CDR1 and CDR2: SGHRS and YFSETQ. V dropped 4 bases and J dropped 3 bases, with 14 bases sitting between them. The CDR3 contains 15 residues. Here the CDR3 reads CASSEGRSYYNEQFF. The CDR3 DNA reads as TGCGCCAGCAGCGAAGGACGGTCATACTACAATGAGCAGTTCTTC.

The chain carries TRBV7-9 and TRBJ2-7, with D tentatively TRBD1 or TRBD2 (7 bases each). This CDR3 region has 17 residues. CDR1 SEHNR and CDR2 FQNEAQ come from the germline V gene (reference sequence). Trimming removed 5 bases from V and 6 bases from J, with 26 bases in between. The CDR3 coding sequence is TGTGCCAGCAGCCCCAGGGGGGGACGAGGAAATCACTTCGAGCAGTACTTC. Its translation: CASSPRGGRGNHFEQYF.